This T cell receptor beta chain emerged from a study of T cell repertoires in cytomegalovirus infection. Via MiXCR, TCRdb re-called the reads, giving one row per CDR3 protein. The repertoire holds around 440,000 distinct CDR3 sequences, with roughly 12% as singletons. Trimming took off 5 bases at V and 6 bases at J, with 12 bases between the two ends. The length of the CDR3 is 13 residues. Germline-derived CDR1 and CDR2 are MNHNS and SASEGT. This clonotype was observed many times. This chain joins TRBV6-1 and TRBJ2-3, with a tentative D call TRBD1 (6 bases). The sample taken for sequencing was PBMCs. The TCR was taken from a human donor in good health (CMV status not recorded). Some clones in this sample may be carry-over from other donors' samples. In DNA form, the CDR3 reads TGTGCCAGCAGTTCTGGGGGCGAGGATACGCAGTATTTT. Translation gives CASSSGGEDTQYF.